The clone carrying this T cell receptor beta chain was seen many times. Its antigen is still unknown. TCRdb recomputed calls from the 5' RACE reads with MiXCR, one row per CDR3 protein. Among approximately 70,000 distinct CDR3 sequences listed, roughly 8.9% were seen once. These data are taken from a study of spatial heterogeneity in lung cancer. Study-wide context: In cases with available follow-up PBMC samples, these were sequenced at a median of around 2 years after resection.

Study-level results: Among blood samples, ubiquitous expanded tumor TCRs appeared more at resection than at follow-up.

The CDR3 covers 16 residues. J gave up 6 bases and V 4 bases, and 12 bases lay outside the gene matches. CDR1 and CDR2 from the germline V gene are SGHNT and YYREEE (reference sequence). Time point noted: blood at routine non-recurrence follow-up after resection. Unsorted whole RNA of tumor, nontumor lung or frozen PBMC was sequenced. The TCR originated in a female donor with early-stage non-small cell lung cancer. Here the sequenced sample was PBMCs, taken at follow-up. The rearrangement joins TRBV5-4 to TRBJ2-2, with 7 bases identical to TRBD2. CDR3 region: CASSLGLGGGPGELFF. CDR3 nucleotide sequence: TGTGCCAGCAGCCTCGGTCTTGGCGGGGGACCCGGGGAGCTGTTTTTT.